Each of the 7 T cell receptor beta chains below was sequenced from the same sample in a study of liver allograft versus peripheral blood T cells (dated by TCRdb to 2018 to 2020). In terms of the full investigation: T cell receptor repertoires present within transplanted livers were compared with repertoires in the peripheral blood of liver transplant recipients.

Reads for this sample came from an Illumina MiSeq. Using fastp trimming at Q25 and MiXCR clonotype assembly, TCRdb reanalyzed the public sequencing data and kept in-frame beta chains. Rows matching on CDR3 protein sequence are summarized as one entry with the most common DNA and genes. For this sample the table gives about 540 distinct CDR3 sequences, of which about 9% were detected only once. The ten largest clones capture roughly two fifths of the sample. The receptors shown here come from a human patient who had a liver transplant. Where a transplant has occurred, the graft donor may have supplied some of the T cells.

V is TRBV19 and J is TRBJ1-1; TRBD1 might be the D (6 bases). The ends were cut back, 5 bases at V and 3 bases at J, with 16 bases in the middle. The CDR3 is made up of 15 amino acids. Germline loops: CDR1 LNHDA, CDR2 SQIVND (reference sequence). Here the CDR3 DNA reads TGTGCCAGTAGTCCCCAGACAGGACGAGACACTGAAGCTTTCTTT. Translated: CASSPQTGRDTEAFF.

This clonotype is deemed large. The chain has TRBV30 and TRBJ1-3, with D perhaps TRBD1 (5 bases). The V and J ends lost 3 bases and 0 bases respectively, with 12 bases between them. The CDR3 contains 15 residues. In germline, CDR1 is GTSNPN, CDR2 SVGIG (reference sequence). The CDR3 sequence: CAWRDYTGSGNTIYF. CDR3 bases: TGTGCCTGGAGGGATTATACAGGCTCTGGAAACACCATATATTTT.

By sample share, this clonotype is large. V gene TRBV15 combines with J gene TRBJ1-4; possibly TRBD1 for D (5 bases). Germline V lookup: CDR1 LNHNV, CDR2 YYDKDF (reference sequence). The CDR3 totals 14 residues. V was shortened by 1 base and J by 7 bases, with 10 bases between the two germline ends. This CDR3 is CATSRGGGVEKLFF. The CDR3 nucleotides are TGTGCCACCAGCAGAGGTGGGGGTGTTGAAAAACTGTTTTTT.

In this sample, this clonotype is large (0.1 to 1%). The chain has TRBV7-2 and TRBJ1-5, with no clear D. V lost 5 bases and J 2 bases, leaving 13 bases between the germline ends. Per the germline V gene, CDR1 is SGHTA and CDR2 is FQGNSA. This CDR3 spans 15 amino acids. In DNA, the CDR3 is TGTGCCAGCAGCCCCCAGTATGGTGGCAATCAGCCCCAGCATTTT. Translating it yields CASSPQYGGNQPQHF.

This clonotype is judged medium-sized. J is TRBJ2-1 and V is TRBV12-3 or TRBV12-4; tentative D call: TRBD2 (6 bases). The CDR3 spans 18 residues. V gave up 2 bases and J gave up 7 bases, with 24 bases separating them. Here the CDR3 reads CASSLTIPTGVWQNEQFF. CDR3 DNA: TGTGCCAGCAGTTTAACGATACCCACGGGGGTTTGGCAGAATGAGCAGTTCTTC.

In this sample, this clonotype is large. The V and J genes are TRBV19 and TRBJ1-2; D unresolved. The germline V gene has CDR1 LNHDA and CDR2 SQIVND (reference sequence). This CDR3 comprises 12 residues. V shed 7 bases and J shed 4 bases, with 10 bases lying between them. The CDR3 spells CASKTASYGYTF. The DNA of the CDR3 is TGTGCCAGTAAAACGGCGAGCTATGGCTACACCTTC.

This clonotype is classed as large. This chain connects TRBV28 to TRBJ1-1; the D is unclear. The CDR3 is made up of 12 amino acids. The germline CDR1 and CDR2 sequences are MDHEN and SYDVKM. Trimming took off 4 bases at V and 0 bases at J, with 3 bases between the two ends. The CDR3 here is CASSSMNTEAFF. The CDR3 DNA sequence: TGTGCCAGCAGTTCCATGAACACTGAAGCTTTCTTT.